This T cell receptor (beta chain) was identified in a study of shared clonotypes between healthy human individuals. Whole-study context: A couple of female and three male donors aged 18 to 49 were enrolled. Findings of the study overall: Naive CD4 clonotype sharing across a few donors was about 5%. Only blood was sampled, and tissue TCR repertoires likely differ from blood ones.

Concerning this clone itself: Its antigen is unidentified.

CDR3 length equals 14 residues. Trimming pared 0 bases from V and 7 bases from J, leaving 13 bases between. Germline CDR1 is SGDLS and CDR2 is YYNGEE. The protocol was immunoSEQ multiplex PCR, while the TCRdb copy is restricted to in-frame clones and leaves out a portion. The sample holds some 2.1 million clones, over 85% seen once. The specimen was naive CD4+ T cells sorted from blood. Noted subset: CD45RA+ positively selected. The receptor's source is a man aged 18-30 years in good health. The V call is TRBV9, the J call TRBJ1-1, with D tentatively TRBD1 (6 bases). The CDR3 is CASSVGVGGGEAFF. The CDR3 region has the DNA TGTGCCAGCAGCGTAGGAGTGGGGGGCGGTGAAGCTTTCTTT.